A single sample is the source of the 6 T cell receptor beta chains below, sequenced in a study of blood T cell repertoires in COVID-19. Profiled with immunoSEQ multiplex PCR; TCRdb holds only in-frame clones, not every one. The data contain 400,000 to 450,000 clones, 90% of them singletons. The sample was PBMCs or T cells enriched from blood (not recorded which). Source of these receptors: a man between 18 and 29 years old who had recovered from COVID-19.

The J gene is TRBJ2-7, the V gene TRBV15, with a weak D call TRBD2 (5 bases). The CDR3 has 15 amino acids. V was cut by 0 bases and J by 2 bases, with 11 bases left in between. Per germline, CDR1 LNHNV and CDR2 YYDKDF (reference sequence). The CDR3 here is CATSRDWEIPYEQYF. CDR3 DNA: TGTGCCACCAGCAGAGATTGGGAGATCCCCTACGAGCAGTACTTC.

The V and J genes are TRBV2 and TRBJ1-4; D is unclear. Germline values: CDR1 SNHLY, CDR2 FYNNEI. This CDR3 region has 13 residues. V dropped 7 bases and J dropped 8 bases, with 14 bases sitting between them. The CDR3 bases are TGTGCCAGCAAAGGCAGAGGCGGGGAAAAACTGTTTTTT. This codes for CASKGRGGEKLFF.

Here the CDR3 DNA reads TGTGCCACCAGCAGGGCCGGGACAGGGTATAGTCATGGCTACACCTTC. It yields the protein CATSRAGTGYSHGYTF. The rearrangement links TRBV15 to TRBJ1-2; the match to TRBD1 covers 9 bases. The CDR3 loop spans 16 amino acids. CDR1 and CDR2 (germline): LNHNV, YYDKDF (reference sequence). J was trimmed by 6 bases and V by 3 bases; bases with no gene match: 11. The variable domain in full, with the rest retrieved from reference TRBV15 and TRBJ1-2, is DAMVIQNPRYQVTQFGKPVTLSCSQTLNHNVMYWYQQKSSQAPKLLFHYYDKDFNNEADTPDNFQSRRPNTSFCFLDIRSPGLGDTAMYLCATSRAGTGYSHGYTFGSGTRLTVV.

The chain carries TRBV4-1 and TRBJ2-2, with TRBD1 matching over 8 bases. The CDR3 contains 15 residues. Trimming at V came to 5 bases and at J to 1 base, leaving 3 bases not matched to a gene. The germline V gene has CDR1 MGHRA and CDR2 YSYEKL. The CDR3 sequence: CASSDRGRNTGELFF. Written as DNA, the CDR3 is TGCGCCAGCAGCGACAGGGGCCGGAACACCGGGGAGCTGTTTTTT.

This sequence joins TRBV5-1 and TRBJ2-3, with 8 bases lining up with TRBD1. J was trimmed by 1 base and V by 2 bases; bases with no gene match: 3. Germline values: CDR1 SGHRS, CDR2 YFSETQ. The CDR3 is made up of 15 amino acids. The CDR3 region is CASSFAGQGTDTQYF. As DNA, the CDR3 is TGCGCCAGCAGCTTCGCGGGACAGGGCACAGATACGCAGTATTTT. Together with reference TRBV5-1 and TRBJ2-3, the CDR3 gives the full variable domain: KAGVTQTPRYLIKTRGQQVTLSCSPISGHRSVSWYQQTPGQGLQFLFEYFSETQRNKGNFPGRFSGRQFSNSRSEMNVSTLELGDSALYLCASSFAGQGTDTQYFGPGTRLTVL.

CDR3 region: CAARTGGGGSTLHF. In DNA form, the CDR3 reads TGTGCCGCAAGGACAGGGGGCGGTGGTAGTACCCTCCACTTT. V and J are TRBV28 and TRBJ1-6, with 11 bases identical to TRBD1. The germline V gene has CDR1 MDHEN and CDR2 SYDVKM. V dropped 11 bases and J dropped 14; count of bases not matched to a gene: 14. The CDR3 is made up of 14 amino acids.